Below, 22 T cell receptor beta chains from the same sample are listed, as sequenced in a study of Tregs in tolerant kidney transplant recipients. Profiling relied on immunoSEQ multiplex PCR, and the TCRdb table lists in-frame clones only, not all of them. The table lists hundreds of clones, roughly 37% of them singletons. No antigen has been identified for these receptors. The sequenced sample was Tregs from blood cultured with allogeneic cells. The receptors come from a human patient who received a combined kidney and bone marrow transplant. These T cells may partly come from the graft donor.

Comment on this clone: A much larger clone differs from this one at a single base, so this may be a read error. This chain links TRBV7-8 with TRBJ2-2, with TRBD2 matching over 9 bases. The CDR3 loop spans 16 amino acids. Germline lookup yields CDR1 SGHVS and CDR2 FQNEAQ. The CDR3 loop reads CATSLWAGGATGELFF. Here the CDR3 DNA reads TGTGCCACCAGCTTATGGGCGGGGGGGGCCACCGGGGAGCTGTTTTTT.

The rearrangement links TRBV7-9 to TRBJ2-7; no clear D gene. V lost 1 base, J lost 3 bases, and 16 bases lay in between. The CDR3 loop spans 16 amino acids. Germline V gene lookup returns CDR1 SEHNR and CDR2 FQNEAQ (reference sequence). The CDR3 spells CASSLVRGALIYEQYF. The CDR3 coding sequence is TGTGCCAGCAGCTTAGTGAGAGGTGCTCTAATCTACGAGCAGTACTTC.

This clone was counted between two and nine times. This chain's CDR3 is CASSLSSGPYGYTF. CDR3 nucleotide sequence: TGTGCCAGCAGCCTTTCCAGTGGACCCTATGGCTACACCTTC. V usage is TRBV7-5 and J usage is TRBJ1-2. TRBV7-5 is an annotated pseudogene. This CDR3 has 14 residues.

Here the CDR3 reads CASSVGLHGYTF. The CDR3 nucleotides read TGTGCCAGCAGTGTAGGGCTCCATGGCTACACCTTC. The rearrangement links TRBV6-5 to TRBJ1-2; D gene unclear. The CDR3 is made up of 12 amino acids. V gave up 5 bases and J gave up 6 bases, with 10 bases separating them. Per germline, CDR1 MNHEY and CDR2 SVGAGI.

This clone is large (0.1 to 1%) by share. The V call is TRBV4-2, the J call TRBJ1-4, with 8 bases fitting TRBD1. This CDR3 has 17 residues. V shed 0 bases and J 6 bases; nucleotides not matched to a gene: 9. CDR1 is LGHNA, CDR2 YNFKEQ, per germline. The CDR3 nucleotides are TGTGCCAGCAGCCAAGATCCCAGGGGGCGATTGTATGAAAAACTGTTTTTT. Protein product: CASSQDPRGRLYEKLFF.

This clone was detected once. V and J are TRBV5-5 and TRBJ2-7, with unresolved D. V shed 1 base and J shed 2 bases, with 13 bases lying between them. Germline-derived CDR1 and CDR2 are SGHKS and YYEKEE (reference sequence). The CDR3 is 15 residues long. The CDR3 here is CASSLRAGRTYEQYF. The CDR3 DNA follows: TGTGCCAGCAGCTTGAGGGCAGGCAGGACCTACGAGCAGTACTTC.

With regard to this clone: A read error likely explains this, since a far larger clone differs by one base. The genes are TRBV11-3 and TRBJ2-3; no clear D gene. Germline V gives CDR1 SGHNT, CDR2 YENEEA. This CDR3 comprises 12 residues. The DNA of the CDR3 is TGTGCCAGCAGCCCGCCTGCGGATACGCAGTTTTTT. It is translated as CASSPPADTQFF. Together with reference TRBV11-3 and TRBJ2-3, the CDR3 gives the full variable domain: EAGVVQSPRYKIIEKKQPVAFWCNPISGHNTLYWYLQNLGQGPELLIRYENEEAVDDSQLPKDRFSAERLKGVDSTLKIQPAELGDSAVYLCASSPPADTQFFGPGTRLTVL.

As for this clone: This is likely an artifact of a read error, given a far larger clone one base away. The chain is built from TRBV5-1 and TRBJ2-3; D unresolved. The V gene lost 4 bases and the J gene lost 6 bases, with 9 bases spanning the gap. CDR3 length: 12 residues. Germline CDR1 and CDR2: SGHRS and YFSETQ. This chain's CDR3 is CASSPPADTQYF. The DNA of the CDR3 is TGCGCCAGCAGCCCGCCTGCGGATACGCAGTATTTT.

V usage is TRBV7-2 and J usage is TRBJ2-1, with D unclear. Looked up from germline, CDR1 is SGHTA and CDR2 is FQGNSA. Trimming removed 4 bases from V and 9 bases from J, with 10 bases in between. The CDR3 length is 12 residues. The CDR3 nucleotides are TGTGCCAGCAGCTCGCGACGTGTTGAGCAGTTCTTC. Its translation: CASSSRRVEQFF.

CDR3 in DNA: TGTGCCAGCAGCCAAAGGGATTCACCCCTCCACTTT. Residues: CASSQRDSPLHF. The chain has TRBV9 and TRBJ1-6; D is uncertain. The CDR3 has 12 amino acids. Trimming left V 4 bases short and J 8 bases short, with 7 bases between. Germline V gene sequence: CDR1 SGDLS, CDR2 YYNGEE.

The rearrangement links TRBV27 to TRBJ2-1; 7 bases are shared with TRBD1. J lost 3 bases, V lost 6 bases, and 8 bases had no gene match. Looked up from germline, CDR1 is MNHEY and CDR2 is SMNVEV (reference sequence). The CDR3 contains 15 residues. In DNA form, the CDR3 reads TGTGCCAGCAGCGTAGGGACAGCCCACTACAATGAGCAGTTCTTC. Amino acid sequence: CASSVGTAHYNEQFF.

CDR3 loop: CASSRQGLFGYTF. The DNA for the CDR3 is TGTGCCAGCAGCCGACAGGGGCTGTTTGGCTACACCTTC. The chain joins TRBV7-6 to TRBJ1-2; TRBD1 matches at 8 bases. Trimming removed 5 bases from V and 7 bases from J; junction bases left unmatched: 6. The CDR3 loop spans 13 amino acids. Per the germline V gene, CDR1 is SGHVS and CDR2 is FNYEAQ.

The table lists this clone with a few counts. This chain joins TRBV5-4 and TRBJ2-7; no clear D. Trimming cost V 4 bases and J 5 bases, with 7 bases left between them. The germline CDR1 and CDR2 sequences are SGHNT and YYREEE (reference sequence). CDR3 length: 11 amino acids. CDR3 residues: CASSLWDEQYF. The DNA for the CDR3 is TGTGCCAGCAGCCTCTGGGACGAGCAGTACTTC.

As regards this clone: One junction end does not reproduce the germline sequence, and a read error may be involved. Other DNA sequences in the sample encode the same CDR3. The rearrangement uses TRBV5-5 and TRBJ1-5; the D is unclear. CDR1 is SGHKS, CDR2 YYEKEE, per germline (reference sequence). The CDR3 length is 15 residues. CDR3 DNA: TGCGCCAGCAGCTTGGAGGGCCATGACAATCAGCCCCAGCATTTT. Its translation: CASSLEGHDNQPQHF.

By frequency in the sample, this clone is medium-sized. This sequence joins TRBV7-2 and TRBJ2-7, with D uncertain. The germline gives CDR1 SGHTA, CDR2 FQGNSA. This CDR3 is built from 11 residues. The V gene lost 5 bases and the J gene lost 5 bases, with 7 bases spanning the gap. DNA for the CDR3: TGTGCCAGCAGCCTCTGGGACGAGCAGTACTTC. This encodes CASSLWDEQYF.

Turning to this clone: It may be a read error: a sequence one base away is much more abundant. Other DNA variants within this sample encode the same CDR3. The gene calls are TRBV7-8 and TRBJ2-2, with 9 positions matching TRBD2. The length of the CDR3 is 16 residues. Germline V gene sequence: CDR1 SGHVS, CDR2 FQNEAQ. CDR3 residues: CASSLWAGGPTGELFF. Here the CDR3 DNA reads TGCGCCAGCAGCTTATGGGCGGGGGGGCCCACCGGGGAGCTGTTTTTT.

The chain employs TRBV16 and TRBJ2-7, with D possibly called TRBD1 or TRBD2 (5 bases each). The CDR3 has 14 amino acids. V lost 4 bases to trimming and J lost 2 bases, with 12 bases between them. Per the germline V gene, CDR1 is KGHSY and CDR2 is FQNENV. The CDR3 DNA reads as TGTGCCAGCAGCCGCCCCGGGGCAGCCTACGAGCAGTACTTC. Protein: CASSRPGAAYEQYF.

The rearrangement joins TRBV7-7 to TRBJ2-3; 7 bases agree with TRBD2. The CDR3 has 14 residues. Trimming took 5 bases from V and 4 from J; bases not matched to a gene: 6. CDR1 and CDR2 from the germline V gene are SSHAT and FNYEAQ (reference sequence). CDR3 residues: CASSRDSGADTQYF. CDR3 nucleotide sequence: TGTGCCAGCAGCCGCGACAGCGGGGCAGATACGCAGTATTTT. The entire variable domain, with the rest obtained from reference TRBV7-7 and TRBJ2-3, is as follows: GAGVSQSPRYKVTKRGQDVTLRCDPISSHATLYWYQQALGQGPEFLTYFNYEAQPDKSGLPSDRFSAERPEGSISTLTIQRTEQRDSAMYRCASSRDSGADTQYFGPGTRLTVL.

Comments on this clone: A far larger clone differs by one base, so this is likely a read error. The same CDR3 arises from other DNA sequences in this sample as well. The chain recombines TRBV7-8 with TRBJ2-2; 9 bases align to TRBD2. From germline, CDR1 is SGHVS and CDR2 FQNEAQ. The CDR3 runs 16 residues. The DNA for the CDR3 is TGCGCCAGCAGCTTATGGGCGGGGGGGGCCACCGGGGAGCTGTTTTTT. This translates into CASSLWAGGATGELFF.

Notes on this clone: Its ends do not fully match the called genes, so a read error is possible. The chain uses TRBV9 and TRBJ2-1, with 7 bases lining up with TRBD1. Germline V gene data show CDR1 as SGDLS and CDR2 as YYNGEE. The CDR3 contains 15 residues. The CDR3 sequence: CDSSVGTVHYNEQFF. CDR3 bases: TGTGACAGCAGCGTAGGGACAGTCCACTACAATGAGCAGTTCTTC.

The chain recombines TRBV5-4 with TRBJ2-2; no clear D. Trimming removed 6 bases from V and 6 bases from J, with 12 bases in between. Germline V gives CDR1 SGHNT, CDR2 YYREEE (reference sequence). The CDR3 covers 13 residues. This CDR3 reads CASTVGMAGELFF. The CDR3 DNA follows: TGTGCCAGCACCGTAGGGATGGCCGGGGAGCTGTTTTTT.

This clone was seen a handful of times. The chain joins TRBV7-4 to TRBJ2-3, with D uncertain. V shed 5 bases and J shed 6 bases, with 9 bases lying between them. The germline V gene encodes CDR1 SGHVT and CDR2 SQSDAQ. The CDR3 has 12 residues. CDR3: CASSPPADTQYF. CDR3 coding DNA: TGTGCCAGCAGCCCGCCTGCGGATACGCAGTATTTT.